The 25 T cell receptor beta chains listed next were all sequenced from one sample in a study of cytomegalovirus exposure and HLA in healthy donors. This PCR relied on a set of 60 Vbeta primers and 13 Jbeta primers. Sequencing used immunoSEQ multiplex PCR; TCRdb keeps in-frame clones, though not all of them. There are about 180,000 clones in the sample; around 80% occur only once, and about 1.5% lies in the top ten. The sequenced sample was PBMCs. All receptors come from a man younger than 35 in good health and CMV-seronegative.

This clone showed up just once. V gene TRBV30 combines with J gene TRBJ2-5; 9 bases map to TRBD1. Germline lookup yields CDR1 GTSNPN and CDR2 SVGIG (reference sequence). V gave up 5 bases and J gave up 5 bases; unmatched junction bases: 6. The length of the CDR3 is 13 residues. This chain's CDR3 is CAWDTGGDETQYF. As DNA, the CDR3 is TGTGCCTGGGACACAGGGGGCGACGAGACCCAGTACTTC.

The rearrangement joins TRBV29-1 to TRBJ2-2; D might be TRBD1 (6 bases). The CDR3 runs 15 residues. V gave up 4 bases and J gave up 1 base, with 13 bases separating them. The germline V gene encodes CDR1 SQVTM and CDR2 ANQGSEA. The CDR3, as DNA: TGCAGCGTTGTATCTGAAGGGGGGAACACCGGGGAGCTGTTTTTT. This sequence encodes CSVVSEGGNTGELFF.

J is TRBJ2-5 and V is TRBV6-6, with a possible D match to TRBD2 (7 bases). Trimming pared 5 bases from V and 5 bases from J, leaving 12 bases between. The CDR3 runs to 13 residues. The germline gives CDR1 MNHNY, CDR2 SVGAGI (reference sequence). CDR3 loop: CASSKQGGETQYF. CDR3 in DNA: TGTGCCAGCAGTAAACAGGGAGGGGAGACCCAGTACTTC.

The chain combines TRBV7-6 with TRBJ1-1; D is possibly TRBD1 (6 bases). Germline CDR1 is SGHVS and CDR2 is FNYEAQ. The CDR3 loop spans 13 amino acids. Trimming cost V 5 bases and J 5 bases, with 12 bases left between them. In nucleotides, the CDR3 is TGTGCCAGCAGCAAAGGGGGTAGGACTGAAGCTTTCTTT. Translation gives CASSKGGRTEAFF.

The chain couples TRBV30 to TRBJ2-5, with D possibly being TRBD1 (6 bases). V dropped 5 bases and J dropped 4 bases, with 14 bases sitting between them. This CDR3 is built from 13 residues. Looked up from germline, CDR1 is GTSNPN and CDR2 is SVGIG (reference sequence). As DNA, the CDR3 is TGTGCCTGGGGGGACACCGGCCCAGAGACCCAGTACTTC. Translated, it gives CAWGDTGPETQYF.

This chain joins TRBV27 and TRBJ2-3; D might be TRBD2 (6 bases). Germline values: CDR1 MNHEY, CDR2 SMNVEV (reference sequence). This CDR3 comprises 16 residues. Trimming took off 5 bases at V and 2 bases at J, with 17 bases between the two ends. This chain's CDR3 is CASSQPGGRFTDTQYF. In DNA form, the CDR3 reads TGTGCCAGCAGTCAACCTGGGGGGAGATTCACAGATACGCAGTATTTT.

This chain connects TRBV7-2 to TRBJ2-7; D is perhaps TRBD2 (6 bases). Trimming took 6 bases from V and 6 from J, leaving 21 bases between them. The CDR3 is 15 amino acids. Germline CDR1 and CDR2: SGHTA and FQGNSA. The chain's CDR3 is CASRRRGGALGEQYF. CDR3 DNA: TGTGCCAGCAGACGAAGGGGCGGGGCTTTGGGCGAGCAGTACTTC.

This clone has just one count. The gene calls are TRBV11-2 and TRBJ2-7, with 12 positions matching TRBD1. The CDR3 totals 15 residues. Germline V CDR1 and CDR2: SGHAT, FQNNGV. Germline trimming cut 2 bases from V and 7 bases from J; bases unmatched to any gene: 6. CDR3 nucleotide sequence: TGTGCCAGCAGCTTACGGGGACAGGGGGCTGGGGAGCAGTACTTC. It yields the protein CASSLRGQGAGEQYF.

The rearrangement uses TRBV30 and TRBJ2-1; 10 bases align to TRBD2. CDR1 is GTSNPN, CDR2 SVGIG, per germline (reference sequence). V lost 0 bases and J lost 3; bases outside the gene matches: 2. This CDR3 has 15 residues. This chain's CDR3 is CAWSVASGSYNEQFF. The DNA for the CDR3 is TGTGCCTGGAGTGTGGCTAGCGGGAGCTACAATGAGCAGTTCTTC.

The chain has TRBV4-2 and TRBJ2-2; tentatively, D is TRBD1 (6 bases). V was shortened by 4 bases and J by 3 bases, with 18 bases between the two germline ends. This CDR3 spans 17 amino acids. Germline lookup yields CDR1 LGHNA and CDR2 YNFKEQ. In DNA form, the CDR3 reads TGTGCCAGCAGCCCGTCCCGGGACATCTGGGACACCGGGGAGCTGTTTTTT. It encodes CASSPSRDIWDTGELFF.

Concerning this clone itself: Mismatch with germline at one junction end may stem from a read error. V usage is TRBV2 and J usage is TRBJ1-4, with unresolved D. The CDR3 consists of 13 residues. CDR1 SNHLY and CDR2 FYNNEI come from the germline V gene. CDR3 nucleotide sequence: TGTGCCAGCAGCTCCCAGAAACAGCAATCCAGAATTTTT. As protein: CASSSQKQQSRIF.

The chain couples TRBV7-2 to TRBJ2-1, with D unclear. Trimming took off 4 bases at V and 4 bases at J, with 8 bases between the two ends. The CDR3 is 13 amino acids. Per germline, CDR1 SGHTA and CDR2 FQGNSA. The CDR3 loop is CASSSGSYNEQFF. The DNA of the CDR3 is TGTGCCAGCAGCTCCGGTTCGTACAATGAGCAGTTCTTC.

The CDR3 protein is CASSPVGGTGGTEAFF. The CDR3 nucleotides read TGTGCCAGCAGCCCGGTAGGCGGGACAGGTGGGACTGAAGCTTTCTTT. This chain connects TRBV5-6 to TRBJ1-1; TRBD1 matches at 8 bases. The CDR3 contains 16 residues. V trimming: 4 bases; J trimming: 5 bases; junction bases outside the gene matches: 13. CDR1 is SGHDT and CDR2 is YYEEEE in the germline V gene.

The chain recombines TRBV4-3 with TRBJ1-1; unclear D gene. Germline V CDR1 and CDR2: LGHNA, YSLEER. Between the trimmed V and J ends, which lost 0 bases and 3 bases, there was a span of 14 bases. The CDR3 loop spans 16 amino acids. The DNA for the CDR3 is TGCGCCAGCAGCCAAGACTCCAGCGAAACGGACACTGAAGCTTTCTTT. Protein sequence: CASSQDSSETDTEAFF.

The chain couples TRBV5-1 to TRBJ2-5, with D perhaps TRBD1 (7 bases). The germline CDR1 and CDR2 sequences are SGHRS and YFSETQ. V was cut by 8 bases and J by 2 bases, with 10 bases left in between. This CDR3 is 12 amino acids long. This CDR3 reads CASAGQQETQYF. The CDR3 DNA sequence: TGCGCCAGTGCGGGACAGCAAGAGACCCAGTACTTC.

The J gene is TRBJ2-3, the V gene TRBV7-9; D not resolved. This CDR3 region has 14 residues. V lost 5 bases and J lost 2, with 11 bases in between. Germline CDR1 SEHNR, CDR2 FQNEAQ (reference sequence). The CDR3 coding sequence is TGTGCCAGCAGCCCATCCGGTAACACAGATACGCAGTATTTT. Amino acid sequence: CASSPSGNTDTQYF.

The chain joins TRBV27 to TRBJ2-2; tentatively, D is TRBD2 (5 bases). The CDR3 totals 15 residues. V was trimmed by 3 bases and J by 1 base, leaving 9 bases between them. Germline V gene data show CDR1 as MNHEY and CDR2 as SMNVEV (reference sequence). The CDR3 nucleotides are TGTGCCAGCAGTTTTTCCGGGGAGAACACCGGGGAGCTGTTTTTT. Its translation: CASSFSGENTGELFF.

CDR3 nucleotide sequence: TGTGCCATCAGCGCGAGTCCGGGACAGGGGTCGAACACTGAAGCTTTCTTT. This sequence encodes CAISASPGQGSNTEAFF. The rearrangement joins TRBV10-3 to TRBJ1-1; the match to TRBD1 covers 10 bases. This CDR3 region has 17 residues. The germline V gene encodes CDR1 ENHRY and CDR2 SYGVKD. The V gene end was trimmed by 6 bases and the J gene end by 1 base; junction bases not matched to a gene: 11.

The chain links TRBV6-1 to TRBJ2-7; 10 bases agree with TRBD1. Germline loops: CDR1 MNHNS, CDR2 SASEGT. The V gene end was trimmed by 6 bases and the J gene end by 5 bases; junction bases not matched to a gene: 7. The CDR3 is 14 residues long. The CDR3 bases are TGTGCCAGCAGAGAGTCCGGGACAGGGGACGAGCAGTACTTC. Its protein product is CASRESGTGDEQYF.

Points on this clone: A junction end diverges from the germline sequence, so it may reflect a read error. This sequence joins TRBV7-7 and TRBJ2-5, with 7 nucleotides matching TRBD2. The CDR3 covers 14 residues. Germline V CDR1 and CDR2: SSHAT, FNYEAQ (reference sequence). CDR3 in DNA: TGTGCTAGCAGCTTAGCGGGTCTAGGAGAGACCCAGTACTTC. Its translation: CASSLAGLGETQYF.

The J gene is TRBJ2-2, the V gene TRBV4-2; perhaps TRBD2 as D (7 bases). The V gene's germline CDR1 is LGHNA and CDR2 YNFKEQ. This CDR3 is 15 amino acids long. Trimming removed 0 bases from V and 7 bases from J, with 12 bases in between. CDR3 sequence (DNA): TGTGCCAGCAGCCAAGATTGGGGGGGCCTCGGGGAGCTGTTTTTT. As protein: CASSQDWGGLGELFF.

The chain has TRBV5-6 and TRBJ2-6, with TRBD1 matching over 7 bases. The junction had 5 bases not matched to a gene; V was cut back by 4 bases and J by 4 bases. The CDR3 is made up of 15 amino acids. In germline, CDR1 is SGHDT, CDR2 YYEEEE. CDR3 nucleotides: TGTGCCAGCAGCCTGCAGGGGGAAGGGGCCAACGTCCTGACTTTC. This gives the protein CASSLQGEGANVLTF.

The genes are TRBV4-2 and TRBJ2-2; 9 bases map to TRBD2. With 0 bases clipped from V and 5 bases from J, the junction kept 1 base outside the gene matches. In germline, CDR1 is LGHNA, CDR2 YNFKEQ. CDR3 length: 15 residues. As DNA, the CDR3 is TGTGCCAGCAGCCAAGACGGACTAGCGACCGGGGAGCTGTTTTTT. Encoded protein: CASSQDGLATGELFF.

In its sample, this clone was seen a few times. The CDR3 nucleotides are TGTGCCAGCAGAGCACAGGGGGGGTCCTACAATGAGCAGTTCTTC. It specifies CASRAQGGSYNEQFF. This chain connects TRBV25-1 to TRBJ2-1; D possibly corresponds to TRBD1 (8 bases). The V gene lost 6 bases and the J gene lost 1 base, with 13 bases spanning the gap. This CDR3 spans 15 amino acids. Germline V gene sequence: CDR1 MGHDK, CDR2 SYGVNS. The full variable domain, completed using reference TRBV25-1 and TRBJ2-1, is EADIYQTPRYLVIGTGKKITLECSQTMGHDKMYWYQQDPGMELHLIHYSYGVNSTEKGDLSSESTVSRIRTEHFPLTLESARPSHTSQYLCASRAQGGSYNEQFFGPGTRLTVL.

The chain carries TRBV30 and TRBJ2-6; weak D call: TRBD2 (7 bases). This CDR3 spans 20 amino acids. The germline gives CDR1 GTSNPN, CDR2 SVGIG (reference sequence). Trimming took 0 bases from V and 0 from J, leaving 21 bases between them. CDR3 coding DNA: TGTGCCTGGAGTGTACCGGTAGGAGGGCGGGGGCCCTCTGGGGCCAACGTCCTGACTTTC. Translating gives CAWSVPVGGRGPSGANVLTF.